The clone carrying this TCR beta chain was observed at least ten times. This record comes from a study of spatial heterogeneity in lung cancer. TCRdb re-derived calls from the 5' RACE reads in MiXCR, one entry per CDR3 protein. Of roughly 39,000 distinct CDR3 sequences listed, around 7% are singletons. Germline CDR1 SQVTM, CDR2 ANQGSEA. The CDR3 runs 14 residues. The V gene lost 6 bases and the J gene lost 3 bases, with 17 bases spanning the gap. Time point defined: sample taken at primary tumor resection. Unsorted tumor, nontumor lung tissue or cryopreserved PBMC supplied the whole RNA. Specimen: PBMCs, collected at surgery. The receptor was isolated from a male donor with early-stage non-small cell lung cancer. This chain joins TRBV29-1 and TRBJ1-2; TRBD1 is a possible D gene (6 bases). The CDR3 DNA is TGCAGCGTCTTCCCGTCAGGGGAACACTATGGCTACACCTTC. This codes for CSVFPSGEHYGYTF.